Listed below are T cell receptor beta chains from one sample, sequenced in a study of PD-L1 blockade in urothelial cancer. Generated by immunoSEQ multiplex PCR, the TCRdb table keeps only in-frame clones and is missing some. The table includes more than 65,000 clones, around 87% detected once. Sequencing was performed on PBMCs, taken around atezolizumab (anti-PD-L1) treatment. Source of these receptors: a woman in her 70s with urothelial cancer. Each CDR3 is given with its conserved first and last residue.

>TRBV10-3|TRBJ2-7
CAISATGWDKGRMRVNLSYEQYF
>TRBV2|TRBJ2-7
CASSPFAGLASATTYF
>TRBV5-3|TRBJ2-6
CARSLAPSGGTGANVLTF
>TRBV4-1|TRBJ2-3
CASSQVLGLDTQYF
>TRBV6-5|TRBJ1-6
CASSYPAMNSPLHF
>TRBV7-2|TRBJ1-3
CASSLSGGKRSGNTIYF
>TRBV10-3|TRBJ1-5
CAISESGSSNQPQHF
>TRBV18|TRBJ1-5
CASSPTGEAVAQHF
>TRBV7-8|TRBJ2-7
CASSPRRFGLYEQYF
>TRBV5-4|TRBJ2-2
CASSLPSGRNTGELFF
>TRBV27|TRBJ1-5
CASSLQGGNQPQHF
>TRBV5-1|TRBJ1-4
CASSIGQGVFATNEKLFF
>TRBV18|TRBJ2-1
CASSQSGQGENEQFF
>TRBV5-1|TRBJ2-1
CASSSLAGAGNEQFF
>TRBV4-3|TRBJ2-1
CASSQAVGGAYNEQFF
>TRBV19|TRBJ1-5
CASTRGTGGGQPQHF
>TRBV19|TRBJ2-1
CASSIQAGGSYNEQFF
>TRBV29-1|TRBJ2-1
CSVEARGEASGSSYNEQFF